Below are 9 T cell receptor beta chains sequenced from a single sample in a study of tumor-infiltrating lymphocytes in primary liver carcinoma. The study extracted blood RNA from unsorted whole blood and also extracted germline DNA. The template, about 540 ng total RNA, yielded TCR beta cDNA made with a constant-region primer. Amplification in three nested multiplex PCR rounds with slightly modified ARM-PCR gave rise to TCR beta libraries. Two initial PCR rounds of around 9 cycles each paired TRBV1-TRBV30 forward primers with a C-beta reverse primer. In TCRdb, the multiplex PCR reads were re-called with MiXCR into one record per CDR3 protein. The sample gives a few hundred thousand distinct CDR3 sequences, around three fifths of which show up once; 15% to 20% is in the top ten. Sequenced input: peripheral blood. The receptor source for this set is a woman under 40 with primary liver carcinoma and hepatitis B virus infection.

Regarding this clonotype: A single base separates this from a much larger clone, so it may be a read error. The genes are TRBV11-2 and TRBJ2-1; weak D call: TRBD2 (6 bases). This CDR3 region has 13 residues. Per the germline V gene, CDR1 is SGHAT and CDR2 is FQNNGV. Trimming shortened V by 1 base and J by 10 bases, and 11 bases separated the two germline ends. The CDR3 DNA follows: TGTGCCAGCAGCTTAGCTCTAGGGAGGGAGCAGTTCTTC. It encodes CASSLALGREQFF.

This clonotype came up once. The chain employs TRBV10-3 and TRBJ2-1; 8 nucleotides match TRBD1. Germline CDR1 reads ENHRY; CDR2 reads SYGVKD. J was trimmed by 4 bases and V by 4 bases; bases with no gene match: 0. This CDR3 contains 13 residues. CDR3 bases: TGTGCCATCAGTGGACAGGGGTACAATGAGCAGTTCTTC. It is translated as CAISGQGYNEQFF.

The chain combines TRBV29-1 with TRBJ2-3; D not resolved. CDR3 length: 12 amino acids. Germline-derived CDR1 and CDR2 are SQVTM and ANQGSEA. The V gene lost 1 base and the J gene lost 6 bases, with 8 bases spanning the gap. The CDR3 protein is CSVEVMVDTQYF. CDR3 nucleotide sequence: TGCAGCGTTGAAGTCATGGTGGATACGCAGTATTTT.

A note on this clonotype: A read error is possible here, since a much larger clone lies one base away. V is TRBV29-1 and J is TRBJ2-7; perhaps TRBD2 as D (5 bases). Trimming pared 0 bases from V and 0 bases from J, leaving 12 bases between. The germline gives CDR1 SQVTM, CDR2 ANQGSEA. The CDR3 is 15 amino acids. The CDR3 reads CSVEDPNGNSYEQYF. CDR3 sequence (DNA): TGCAGCGTTGAAGACCCTAACGGGAACTCCTACGAGCAGTACTTC.

Concerning this clonotype: One end of the junction does not line up with germline, which may come from a read error. The chain recombines TRBV4-1 with TRBJ2-1; 10 positions match TRBD2. The CDR3 extends over 16 amino acids. CDR1 and CDR2 (germline): MGHRA, YSYEKL. The CDR3 region is CASSPPERAGGPGGFF. In nucleotides, the CDR3 is TGCGCCAGCAGCCCCCCGGAGAGAGCGGGAGGGCCGGGGGGGTTCTTT.

A word on this clonotype: Without the conserved terminal phenylalanine or tryptophan, this CDR3 likely stems from a read error. V gene TRBV29-1 combines with J gene TRBJ1-2; no definite D call. This CDR3 comprises 12 residues. The germline V gene has CDR1 SQVTM and CDR2 ANQGSEA. CDR3 bases: TGCAGTGTTGAAAGGGCGGGCTATGGCTACACCCTC. The encoded protein is CSVERAGYGYTL.

This clonotype appeared a single time. One junction end does not reproduce the germline sequence, and a read error may be involved. This sequence joins TRBV6-5 and TRBJ2-7; 10 nucleotides line up with TRBD1. The V gene's germline CDR1 is MNHEY and CDR2 SVGAGI. This CDR3 has 17 residues. DNA of the CDR3: TGTGACAGCAGTGCGGGACAGGGGTCCCACTTTTCCTACGAGCAGTACTTC. Its protein is CDSSAGQGSHFSYEQYF.

This clonotype was counted ten times or more. The rearrangement links TRBV11-2 to TRBJ2-7; maybe TRBD2 (5 bases). This CDR3 contains 16 residues. V was pared by 1 base and J by 5 bases, with 18 bases between. Germline values: CDR1 SGHAT, CDR2 FQNNGV. The CDR3 region has the DNA TGTGCCAGCAGCTTAGTTTCGGGGTTTGGAAGAAACGAGCAGTACTTC. Amino acids: CASSLVSGFGRNEQYF. The full variable domain, in which reference TRBV11-2 and TRBJ2-7 provide the parts outside the CDR3, is EAGVAQSPRYKIIEKRQSVAFWCNPISGHATLYWYQQILGQGPKLLIQFQNNGVVDDSQLPKDRFSAERLKGVDSTLKIQPAKLEDSAVYLCASSLVSGFGRNEQYFGPGTRLTVT.

This clonotype was seen at least ten times. The gene calls are TRBV29-1 and TRBJ2-1; 11 bases agree with TRBD1. J lost 10 bases, V lost 6 bases, and 14 bases had no gene match. Looked up from germline, CDR1 is SQVTM and CDR2 is ANQGSEA. This CDR3 comprises 15 residues. The CDR3 region has the DNA TGCAGCGTCCCAGAGGACAGGGGGCTCGAGGAGGAGCAGTTCTTC. Translated: CSVPEDRGLEEEQFF.